This T cell receptor (beta chain) appears in the sequencing data of a study of blood T cell repertoires in COVID-19. Study-level background: Sites in the United States, Italy and Spain provided acute and convalescent COVID-19 samples. From T cells, B-cell-depleted T cells, or PBMCs came the material, which was cDNA or gDNA.

The CDR3 is 16 residues long. CDR1 is LGHDT and CDR2 is YNNKEL in the germline V gene (reference sequence). Germline trimming cut 1 base from V and 7 bases from J; bases unmatched to any gene: 8. How the authors handled the data: Reference gene primer amplification yielded estimated nucleated cell counts. Using immunoSEQ multiplex PCR, the repertoire was profiled, and TCRdb retains in-frame clones only, with some absent. The V and J calls and clone size were taken over from that table, and D and trimming were inferred from the DNA. The table shows about 150,000 clones, with 87% occurring only once. Material for sequencing was peripheral blood. The receptor's source is a man older than 75 with acute or convalescent COVID-19. The chain is built from TRBV3-1 (or the pseudogene TRBV3-2) and TRBJ2-3; 10 nucleotides match TRBD1. The CDR3 protein is CASSQGLDRGLYTQYF. CDR3 nucleotide sequence: TGTGCCAGCAGCCAAGGATTGGACAGGGGGTTATATACGCAGTATTTT.